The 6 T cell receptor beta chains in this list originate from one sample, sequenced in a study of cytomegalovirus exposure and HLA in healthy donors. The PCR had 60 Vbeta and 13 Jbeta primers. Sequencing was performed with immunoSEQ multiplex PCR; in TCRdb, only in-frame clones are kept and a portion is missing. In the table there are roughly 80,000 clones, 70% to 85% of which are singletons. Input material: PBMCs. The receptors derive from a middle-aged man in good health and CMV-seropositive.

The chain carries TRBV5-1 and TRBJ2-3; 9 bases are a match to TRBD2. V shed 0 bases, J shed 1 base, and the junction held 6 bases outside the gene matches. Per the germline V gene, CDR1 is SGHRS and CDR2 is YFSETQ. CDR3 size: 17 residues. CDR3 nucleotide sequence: TGCGCCAGCAGCTTGGGCCCCCTAGCGGGACGCACAGATACGCAGTATTTT. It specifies CASSLGPLAGRTDTQYF.

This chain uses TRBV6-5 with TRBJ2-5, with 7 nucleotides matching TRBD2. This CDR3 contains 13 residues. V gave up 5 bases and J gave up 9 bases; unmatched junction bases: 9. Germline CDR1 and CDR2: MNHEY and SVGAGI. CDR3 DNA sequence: TGTGCCAGCAGTACCCAGCGGGACCATGCCCAGTACTTC. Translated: CASSTQRDHAQYF.

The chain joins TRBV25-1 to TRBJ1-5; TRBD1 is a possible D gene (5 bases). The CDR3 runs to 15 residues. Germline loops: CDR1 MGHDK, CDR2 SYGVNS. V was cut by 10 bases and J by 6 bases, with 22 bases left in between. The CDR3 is CATRRWGPDAQPQHF. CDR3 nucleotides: TGTGCCACTCGGCGCTGGGGCCCGGACGCTCAGCCCCAGCATTTT.

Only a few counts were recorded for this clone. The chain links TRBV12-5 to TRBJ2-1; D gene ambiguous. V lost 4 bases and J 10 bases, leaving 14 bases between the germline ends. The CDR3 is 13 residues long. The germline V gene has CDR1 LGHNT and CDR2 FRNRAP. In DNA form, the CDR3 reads TGTGCTAGTGGTTCCCGAGGAGCCGCCGAGCAGTTCTTC. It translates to CASGSRGAAEQFF.

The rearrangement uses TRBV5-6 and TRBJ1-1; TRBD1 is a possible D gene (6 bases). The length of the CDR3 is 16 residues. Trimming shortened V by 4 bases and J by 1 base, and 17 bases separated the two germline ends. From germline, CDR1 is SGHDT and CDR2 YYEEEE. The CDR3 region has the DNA TGTGCCAGCAGCAGGTGGGGCAGGGGAACGAACACTGAAGCTTTCTTT. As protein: CASSRWGRGTNTEAFF. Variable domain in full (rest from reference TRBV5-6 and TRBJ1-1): DAGVTQSPTHLIKTRGQQVTLRCSPKSGHDTVSWYQQALGQGPQFIFQYYEEEERQRGNFPDRFSGHQFPNYSSELNVNALLLGDSALYLCASSRWGRGTNTEAFFGQGTRLTVV.

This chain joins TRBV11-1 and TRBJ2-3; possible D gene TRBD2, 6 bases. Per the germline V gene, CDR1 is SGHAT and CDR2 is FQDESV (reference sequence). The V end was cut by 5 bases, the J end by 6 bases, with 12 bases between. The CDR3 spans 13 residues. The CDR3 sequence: CASSIRDSDTQYF. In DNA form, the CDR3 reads TGTGCCAGCAGCATCCGGGACTCGGATACGCAGTATTTT.